This record concerns one T cell receptor beta chain sequence. Its antigen is unidentified. The sample is drawn from a study of early T cells in non-severe SARS-CoV-2 infection. About the study: Alpha and beta chains were unpaired, from unsorted whole-blood bulk RNA.

Study-wide results and caveats: VDJdb-based matching was biased toward anti-spike CD8 responses and missed private and CD4 specificities.

The TCR library protocol was used to attach unique molecular identifiers. These identifiers were attached to individual cDNA molecules. TCRdb re-analysed the 5' RACE reads in MiXCR, keeping a single row per CDR3 protein. The sample holds approximately 74,000 distinct CDR3 sequences, 14% to 15% seen once. The sample taken for sequencing was whole blood. This sequence originates from an adult who was a healthcare worker with PCR-confirmed SARS-CoV-2 infection or an uninfected control (not recorded which).

This CDR3 reads CASRVYRGRDGYTF. CDR3 sequence (DNA): TGTGCCAGCAGGGTCTACAGGGGGAGGGATGGCTACACCTTC. This chain connects TRBV12-3 or TRBV12-4 to TRBJ1-2; 8 bases map to TRBD1. There are 14 residues in the CDR3. The V segment lost 6 bases and the J segment 6 bases; nucleotides outside the gene matches: 9.